The TCR beta chain under discussion was sequenced for a study of shared clonotypes between healthy human individuals. Study as a whole: CD8 memory received one plate per donor, CD8 naive two, CD4 memory three and CD4 naive three.

At the deep level, the assay was run. Sorted-subset replicate PCRs used approximately 200 ng of genomic DNA. This amount corresponded to about 30,000 T cell genomes. Sequenced by immunoSEQ multiplex PCR; TCRdb stores in-frame clones only, minus some. Here the sample spans about 1 million clones, around 75% being singletons. The CDR3 has 16 amino acids. Between the trimmed V and J ends, which lost 7 bases and 1 base, there was a span of 17 bases. CDR1 is PRHDT, CDR2 FYEKMQ, per germline (reference sequence). The receptor was derived from a man aged 18 to 29 in good health. The sequencing input was memory CD4+ T cells sorted from blood. Subset meaning: CD45RA-negative fraction. The chain is built from TRBV13 and TRBJ2-4; D may be TRBD1 or TRBD2 (5 bases each). The DNA for the CDR3 is TGTGCCAGCAACCGTGAGGGGCCGGCCGCCAAAAACATTCAGTACTTC. As protein: CASNREGPAAKNIQYF.